This TCR beta chain was obtained from a study of CD8 T cells in Susac syndrome. Study details: Patients with Susac syndrome were therapy-naive, treated with corticosteroids, or treated with intravenous immunoglobulin alone when blood was collected.

V shed 2 bases and J shed 3 bases, with 10 bases lying between them. The germline V gene encodes CDR1 MGHDK and CDR2 SYGVNS. This CDR3 region has 14 residues. Random hexamers were used to reverse transcribe the RNA input (about 0.45 to 1 ug). The method of amplification for TCR beta CDR3 was immunoSEQ multiplex PCR, covering 54 Vbeta and 13 Jbeta. In TCRdb, the immunoSEQ multiplex PCR reads were re-called with MiXCR into one record per CDR3 protein. The data contain 150,000 to 200,000 distinct CDR3 sequences, over 90% of them singletons. Sequencing targeted TCR beta in T cells from blood (CD8+ and CD4+). This clonotype was detected only once.

The sequence derives from a human donor with Susac syndrome. The sequenced sample consisted of CD8+ T cells from PBMCs. The chain links TRBV25-1 to TRBJ1-1, with D hard to call. CDR3: CASSERGSYTEAFF. CDR3 DNA sequence: TGTGCCAGCAGTGAAAGAGGCAGTTACACTGAAGCTTTCTTT. The full variable domain, rest sourced from reference TRBV25-1 and TRBJ1-1, is EADIYQTPRYLVIGTGKKITLECSQTMGHDKMYWYQQDPGMELHLIHYSYGVNSTEKGDLSSESTVSRIRTEHFPLTLESARPSHTSQYLCASSERGSYTEAFFGQGTRLTVV.